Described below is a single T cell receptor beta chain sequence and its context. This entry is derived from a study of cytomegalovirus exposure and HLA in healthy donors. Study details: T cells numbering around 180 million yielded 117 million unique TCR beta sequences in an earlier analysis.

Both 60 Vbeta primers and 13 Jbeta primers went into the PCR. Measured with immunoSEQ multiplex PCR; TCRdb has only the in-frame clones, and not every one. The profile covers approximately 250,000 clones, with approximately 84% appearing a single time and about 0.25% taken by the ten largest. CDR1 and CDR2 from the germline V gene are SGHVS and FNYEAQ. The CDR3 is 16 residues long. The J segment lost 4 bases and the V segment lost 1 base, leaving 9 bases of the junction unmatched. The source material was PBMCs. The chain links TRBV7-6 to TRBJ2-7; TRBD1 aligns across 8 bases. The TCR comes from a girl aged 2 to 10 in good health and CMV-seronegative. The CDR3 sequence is CASSLGSGGAGYEQYF. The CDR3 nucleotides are TGTGCCAGCAGCTTAGGCTCAGGGGGCGCAGGGTACGAGCAGTACTTC.